This T cell receptor (beta chain) was sequenced in a study of T cells in localized non-small cell lung cancer. Study-wide results and caveats: Uninvolved adjacent lung, not tumor, had the highest T cell clonality. For the top 100 tumor clones, a median roughly 56 also appeared in adjacent lung. Analysis by sequencing included only one tumor region, so heterogeneity remains possible.

Within the sample, this clone is medium-sized. Its antigen is unknown. After removal of 0 bases from V and 0 bases from J, the junction contained 6 bases not matched to a gene. The CDR3 is 18 residues long. Germline CDR1 is ENHRY and CDR2 is SYGVKD. The table came from immunoSEQ multiplex PCR; TCRdb's copy has only in-frame clones and leaves some out. In the table there are fewer than 2,500 clones, 15% to 20% of which are singletons. This clonotype was obtained from a man between 40 and 70 years old with stage I squamous cell lung carcinoma. The chain has TRBV10-3 and TRBJ2-1; 9 bases match TRBD2. Sequences were derived from lung tumor tissue, sampled before any cancer treatment. CDR3: CAISESWREGSSYNEQFF. In nucleotides, the CDR3 is TGTGCCATCAGTGAGTCTTGGCGGGAGGGGAGCTCCTACAATGAGCAGTTCTTC.